The clone carrying this TCR beta chain has at least ten counts. The target antigen is unknown. The read ends 3 residues shy of where the CDR3 ends; the end is completed using the germline J gene. CDR1 SQVTM and CDR2 ANQGSEA come from the germline V gene. The CDR3 contains 17 residues. Here immunoSEQ multiplex PCR was the method, and the copy in TCRdb shows in-frame clones only, minus some. The sample presents 50,000 to 65,000 clones, none singletons. This record belongs to a study of T cell clonality in common variable immunodeficiency. Overall study results and limits: Reportedly, TCR beta sequences from common variable immunodeficiency showed fewer deletions and N-nucleotide insertions.

Both groups were predominantly of Caucasian heritage. V usage is TRBV29-1 and J usage is TRBJ2-5; 14 nucleotides line up with TRBD2. The receptor comes from a person aged 18 to 70 in good health. What was sequenced was peripheral blood mononuclear cells. The covered CDR3 bases are TGCAGTGGGCAGGGGGGGACTAGCGGGAGAAACCAAGAGACC. Translating it yields CSGQGGTSGRNQET. In full, the CDR3 is CSGQGGTSGRNQETQYF.